This T cell receptor (beta chain) was identified in a study of control samples from healthy donors and cancer patients. The table came from immunoSEQ multiplex PCR; TCRdb's copy has only in-frame clones and leaves some out. The data show around 130,000 clones, with approximately 89% seen just once and just over 7.5% held by the top ten. The junction had 10 bases not matched to a gene; V was cut back by 7 bases and J by 9 bases. The CDR3 spans 14 residues. Germline V gene sequence: CDR1 KGHDR, CDR2 SFDVKD. This TCR came from a man between 50 and 59 years old with head and neck cancer. Sequenced: PBMCs. The chain uses TRBV24-1 and TRBJ2-1; 8 nucleotides match TRBD2. CDR3 in amino acids: CATSDPTGGGEQFF. In DNA, the CDR3 is TGTGCCACCAGCGATCCAACCGGGGGGGGTGAGCAGTTCTTC.